One and the same sample provided the 9 T cell receptor beta chains below, sequenced in a study of T cell changes during pregnancy in multiple sclerosis. The data were produced by immunoSEQ multiplex PCR, yet TCRdb's version contains in-frame clones alone and is incomplete. The table records about 41,000 clones, 90% to 95% of them present only once. The sample consisted of CD8+ T cells from peripheral blood mononuclear cells, taken in the third trimester of pregnancy. The receptors derive from a female donor with multiple sclerosis, enrolled in a pregnancy study.

J is TRBJ2-3 and V is TRBV14; 9 nucleotides agree with TRBD2. Looked up from germline, CDR1 is SGHDN and CDR2 is FVKESK. CDR3 size: 17 residues. The V and J ends lost 1 base and 2 bases, in that order; junction bases with no gene match: 7. Here the CDR3 reads CASSQGLAGPYTDTQYF. CDR3 sequence (DNA): TGTGCCAGCAGCCAAGGGCTAGCGGGGCCCTACACAGATACGCAGTATTTT.

The V call is TRBV5-5, the J call TRBJ2-3, with 8 bases identical to TRBD1. The CDR3 contains 15 residues. Germline CDR1 is SGHKS and CDR2 is YYEKEE (reference sequence). J was trimmed by 4 bases and V by 2 bases; bases with no gene match: 6. The DNA for the CDR3 is TGTGCCAGCAGCTTAGGACAGGGTAGGCCAGATACGCAGTATTTT. It translates to CASSLGQGRPDTQYF.

The chain links TRBV19 to TRBJ2-7; D call uncertain. The ends were cut back, 7 bases at V and 3 bases at J, with 16 bases in the middle. CDR1 and CDR2 (germline): LNHDA, SQIVND (reference sequence). This CDR3 has 14 amino acids. In DNA form, the CDR3 reads TGTGCCAGTACCACCTCCTCGCGGAACTACGAGCAGTACTTC. This sequence encodes CASTTSSRNYEQYF.

CDR3 in amino acids: CASSQAAGVAEQFF. The CDR3 DNA sequence: TGCGCCAGCAGCCAAGCAGCGGGAGTTGCTGAGCAGTTCTTC. The rearrangement joins TRBV4-1 to TRBJ2-1; TRBD2 agrees at 8 bases. This CDR3 spans 14 amino acids. With 1 base clipped from V and 9 bases from J, the junction kept 5 bases outside the gene matches. CDR1 is MGHRA and CDR2 is YSYEKL in the germline V gene.

The chain joins TRBV4-1 to TRBJ2-3; 10 positions agree with TRBD2. The CDR3 extends over 15 amino acids. From germline, CDR1 is MGHRA and CDR2 YSYEKL. The V gene end was trimmed by 6 bases and the J gene end by 2 bases; junction bases not matched to a gene: 5. The CDR3 nucleotides read TGCGCCAGCAGTCTACTAGCGGGGTCCACAGATACGCAGTATTTT. Residues: CASSLLAGSTDTQYF.

The rearrangement links TRBV7-9 to TRBJ1-1, with 8 bases lining up with TRBD1. The CDR3 covers 15 residues. In germline, CDR1 is SEHNR, CDR2 FQNEAQ (reference sequence). Losses at the gene ends were 5 bases for V and 1 base for J; bases not matched to a gene: 6. CDR3 nucleotide sequence: TGTGCCAGCAGCAAGACCGGACAGGGGAACACTGAAGCTTTCTTT. Amino acid sequence: CASSKTGQGNTEAFF. The full variable domain, completed using reference TRBV7-9 and TRBJ1-1, is DTGVSQNPRHKITKRGQNVTFRCDPISEHNRLYWYRQTLGQGPEFLTYFQNEAQLEKSRLLSDRFSAERPKGSFSTLEIQRTEQGDSAMYLCASSKTGQGNTEAFFGQGTRLTVV.

J is TRBJ1-1 and V is TRBV4-2; the D is unclear. This CDR3 has 12 amino acids. CDR1 and CDR2 (germline): LGHNA, YNFKEQ. The ends were cut back, 0 bases at V and 11 bases at J, with 10 bases in the middle. Here the CDR3 DNA reads TGTGCCAGCAGCCAAGACCGGGAGTTGGCTTTCTTT. Its protein product is CASSQDRELAFF.

V usage is TRBV27 and J usage is TRBJ1-2; D is perhaps TRBD1 (6 bases). The V gene's germline CDR1 is MNHEY and CDR2 SMNVEV (reference sequence). With 3 bases removed from V and 2 bases from J, the gap between germline ends came to 10 bases. The CDR3 contains 14 residues. As DNA, the CDR3 is TGTGCCAGCAGTTTGACAGGTTTAAACTATGGCTACACCTTC. Amino acid sequence: CASSLTGLNYGYTF.

The chain combines TRBV30 with TRBJ2-7; possibly TRBD1 for D (6 bases). The CDR3 extends over 14 amino acids. Trimming removed 1 base at V and 6 bases at J, with 16 bases between. Germline V gives CDR1 GTSNPN, CDR2 SVGIG (reference sequence). CDR3: CAWSEVGATGEQYF. In DNA, the CDR3 is TGTGCCTGGAGTGAGGTGGGGGCGACGGGCGAGCAGTACTTC. Looking up the rest from reference TRBV30 and TRBJ2-7 gives the full variable domain: SQTIHQWPATLVQPVGSPLSLECTVEGTSNPNLYWYRQAAGRGLQLLFYSVGIGQISSEVPQNLSASRPQDRQFILSSKKLLLSDSGFYLCAWSEVGATGEQYFGPGTRLTVT.